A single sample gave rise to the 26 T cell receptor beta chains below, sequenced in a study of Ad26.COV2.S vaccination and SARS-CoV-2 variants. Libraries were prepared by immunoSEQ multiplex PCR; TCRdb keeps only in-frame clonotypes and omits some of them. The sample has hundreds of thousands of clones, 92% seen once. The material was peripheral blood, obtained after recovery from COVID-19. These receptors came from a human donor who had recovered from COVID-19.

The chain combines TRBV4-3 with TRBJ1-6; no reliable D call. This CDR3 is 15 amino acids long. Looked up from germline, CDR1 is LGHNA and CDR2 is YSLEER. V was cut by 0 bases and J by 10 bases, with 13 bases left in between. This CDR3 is CASSQDGDQGSPLHF. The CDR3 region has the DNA TGCGCCAGCAGCCAAGATGGTGATCAAGGGTCACCCCTCCACTTT.

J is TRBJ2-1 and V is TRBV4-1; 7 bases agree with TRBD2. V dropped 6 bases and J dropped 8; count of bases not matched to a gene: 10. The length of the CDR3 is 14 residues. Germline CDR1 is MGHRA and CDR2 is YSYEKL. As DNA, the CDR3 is TGCGCCAGCAGTCCTAGCGGTCTGGGGTATGAGCAGTTCTTC. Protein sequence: CASSPSGLGYEQFF.

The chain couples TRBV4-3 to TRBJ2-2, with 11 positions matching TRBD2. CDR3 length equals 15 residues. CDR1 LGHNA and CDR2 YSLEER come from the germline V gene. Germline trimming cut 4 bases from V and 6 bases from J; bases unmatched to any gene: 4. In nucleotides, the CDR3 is TGCGCCAGCAGCCCTAGCGGGGGGAGATCCGGGGAGCTGTTTTTT. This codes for CASSPSGGRSGELFF.

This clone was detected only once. CDR3 amino acids: CASSYSDRLADGYTF. The DNA of the CDR3 is TGTGCCAGCAGTTACTCGGACAGGCTCGCGGATGGCTACACCTTC. This chain links TRBV6-5 with TRBJ1-2; 7 bases agree with TRBD1. Trimming removed 0 bases from V and 6 bases from J; junction bases left unmatched: 7. The germline gives CDR1 MNHEY, CDR2 SVGAGI. This CDR3 comprises 15 residues.

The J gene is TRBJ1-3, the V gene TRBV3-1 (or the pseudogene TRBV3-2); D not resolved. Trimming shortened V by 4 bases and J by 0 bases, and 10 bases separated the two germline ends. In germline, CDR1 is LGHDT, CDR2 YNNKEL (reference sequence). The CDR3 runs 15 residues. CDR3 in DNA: TGTGCCAGCAGCCTATGGAGGGACTCTGGAAACACCATATATTTT. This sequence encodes CASSLWRDSGNTIYF.

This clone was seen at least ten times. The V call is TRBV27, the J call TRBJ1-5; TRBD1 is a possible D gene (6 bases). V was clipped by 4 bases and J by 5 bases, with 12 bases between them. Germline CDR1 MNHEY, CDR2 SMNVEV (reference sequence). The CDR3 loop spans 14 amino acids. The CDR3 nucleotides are TGTGCCAGCAGTTCTTACAGGGCCGATCAGCCCCAGCATTTT. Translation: CASSSYRADQPQHF.

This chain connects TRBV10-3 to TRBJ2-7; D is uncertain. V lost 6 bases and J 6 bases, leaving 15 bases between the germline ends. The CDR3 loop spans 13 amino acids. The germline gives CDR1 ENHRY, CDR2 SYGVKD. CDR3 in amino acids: CAISSTVMGEQYF. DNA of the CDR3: TGTGCCATCAGCTCAACAGTGATGGGCGAGCAGTACTTC.

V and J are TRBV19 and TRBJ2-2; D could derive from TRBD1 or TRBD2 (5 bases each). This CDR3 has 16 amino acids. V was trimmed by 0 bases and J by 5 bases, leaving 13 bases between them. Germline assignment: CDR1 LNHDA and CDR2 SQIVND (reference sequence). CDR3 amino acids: CASSIESRDGTGELFF. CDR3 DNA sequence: TGTGCCAGTAGTATAGAGTCCCGGGACGGGACCGGGGAGCTGTTTTTT.

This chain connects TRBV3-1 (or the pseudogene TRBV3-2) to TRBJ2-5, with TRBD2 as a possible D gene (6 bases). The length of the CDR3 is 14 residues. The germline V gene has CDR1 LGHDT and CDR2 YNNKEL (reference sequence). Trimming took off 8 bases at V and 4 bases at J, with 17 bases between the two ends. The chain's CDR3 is CASASGVGRETQYF. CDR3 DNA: TGTGCCAGCGCATCGGGGGTCGGTCGAGAGACCCAGTACTTC.

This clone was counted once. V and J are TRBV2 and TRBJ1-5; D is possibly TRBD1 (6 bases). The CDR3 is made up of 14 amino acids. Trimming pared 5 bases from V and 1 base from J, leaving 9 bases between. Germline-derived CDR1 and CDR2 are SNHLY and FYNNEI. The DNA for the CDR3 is TGTGCCAGCAGTACAGGGTTAAGCAATCAGCCCCAGCATTTT. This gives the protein CASSTGLSNQPQHF.

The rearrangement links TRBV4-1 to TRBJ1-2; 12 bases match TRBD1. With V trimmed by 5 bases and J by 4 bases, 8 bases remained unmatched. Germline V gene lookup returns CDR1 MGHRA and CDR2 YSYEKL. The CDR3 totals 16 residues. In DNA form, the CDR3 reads TGCGCCAGCAGCGGACGGGACAGGGGGCGTATCTATGGCTACACCTTC. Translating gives CASSGRDRGRIYGYTF.

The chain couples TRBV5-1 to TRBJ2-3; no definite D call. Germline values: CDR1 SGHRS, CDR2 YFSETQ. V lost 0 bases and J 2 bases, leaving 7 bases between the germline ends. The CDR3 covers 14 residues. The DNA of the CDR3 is TGCGCCAGCAGCTTGGCAAGGAACACAGATACGCAGTATTTT. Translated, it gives CASSLARNTDTQYF.

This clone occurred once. The CDR3 bases are TGCGCCAGCAGCCATGTGGGGGAAATCACCGGGGAGCTGTTTTTT. Protein product: CASSHVGEITGELFF. The rearrangement uses TRBV4-1 and TRBJ2-2, with D perhaps given as TRBD1 or TRBD2 (5 bases each). V lost 3 bases and J lost 4, with 12 bases in between. The germline V gene has CDR1 MGHRA and CDR2 YSYEKL. The CDR3 length is 15 residues.

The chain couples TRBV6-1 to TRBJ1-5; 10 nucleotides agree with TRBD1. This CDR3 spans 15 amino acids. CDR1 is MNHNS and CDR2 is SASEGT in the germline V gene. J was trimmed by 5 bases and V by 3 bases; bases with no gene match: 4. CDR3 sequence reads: CASSDRTGGDQPQHF. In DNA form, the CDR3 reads TGTGCCAGCAGTGACCGGACAGGGGGTGATCAGCCCCAGCATTTT.

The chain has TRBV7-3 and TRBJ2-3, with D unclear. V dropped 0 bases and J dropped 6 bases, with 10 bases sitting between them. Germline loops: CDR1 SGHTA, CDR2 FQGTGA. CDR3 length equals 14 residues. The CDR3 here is CASSLTGFRDTQYF. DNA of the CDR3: TGTGCCAGCAGCTTAACGGGGTTTCGGGATACGCAGTATTTT.

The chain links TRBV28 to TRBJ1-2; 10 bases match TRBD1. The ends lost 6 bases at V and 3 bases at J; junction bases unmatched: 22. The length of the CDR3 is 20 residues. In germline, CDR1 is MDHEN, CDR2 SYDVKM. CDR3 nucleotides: TGTGCCAGCAGCTCCCTGGCTGGAAACCGGGACAGGGGCAGGGACTATGGCTACACCTTC. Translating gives CASSSLAGNRDRGRDYGYTF.

The CDR3 bases are TGTGCCAGCAGCCAGGGGGGGGCGGTGGGGAATGAAAAACTGTTTTTT. Translation: CASSQGGAVGNEKLFF. The chain employs TRBV7-2 and TRBJ1-4; 7 positions match TRBD1. The CDR3 is made up of 16 amino acids. Germline CDR1 is SGHTA and CDR2 is FQGNSA. Trimming cost V 5 bases and J 5 bases; bases outside gene matches: 11.

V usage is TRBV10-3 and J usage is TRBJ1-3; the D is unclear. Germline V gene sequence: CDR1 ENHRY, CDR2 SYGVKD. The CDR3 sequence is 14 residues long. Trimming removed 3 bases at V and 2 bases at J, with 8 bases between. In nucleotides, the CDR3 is TGTGCCATCAGTGAATCGGGGACTGGAAACACCATATATTTT. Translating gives CAISESGTGNTIYF.

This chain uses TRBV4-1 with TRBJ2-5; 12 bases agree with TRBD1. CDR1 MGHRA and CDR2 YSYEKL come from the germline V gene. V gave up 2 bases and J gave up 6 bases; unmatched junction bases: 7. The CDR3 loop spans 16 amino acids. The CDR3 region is CASSQPGTGGKKTQYF. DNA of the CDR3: TGCGCCAGCAGCCAACCCGGGACAGGGGGCAAGAAGACCCAGTACTTC.

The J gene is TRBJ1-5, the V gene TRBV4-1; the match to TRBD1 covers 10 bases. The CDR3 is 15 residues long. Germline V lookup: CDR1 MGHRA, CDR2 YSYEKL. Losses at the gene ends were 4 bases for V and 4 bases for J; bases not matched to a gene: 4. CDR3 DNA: TGCGCCAGCAGCCGGGGACAGGGGATAAATCAGCCCCAGCATTTT. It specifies CASSRGQGINQPQHF.

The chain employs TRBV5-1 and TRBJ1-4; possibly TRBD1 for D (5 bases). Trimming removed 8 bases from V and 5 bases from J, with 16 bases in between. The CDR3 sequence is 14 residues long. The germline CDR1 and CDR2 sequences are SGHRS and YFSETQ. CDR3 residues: CASQPQGMNEKLFF. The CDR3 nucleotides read TGCGCCAGTCAACCGCAGGGAATGAATGAAAAACTGTTTTTT.

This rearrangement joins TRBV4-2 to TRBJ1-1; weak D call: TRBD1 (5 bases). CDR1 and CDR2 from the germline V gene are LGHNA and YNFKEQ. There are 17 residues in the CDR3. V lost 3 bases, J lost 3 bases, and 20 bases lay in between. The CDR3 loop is CASSHVPWGVMDTEAFF. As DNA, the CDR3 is TGTGCCAGCAGCCATGTTCCCTGGGGGGTAATGGACACTGAAGCTTTCTTT.

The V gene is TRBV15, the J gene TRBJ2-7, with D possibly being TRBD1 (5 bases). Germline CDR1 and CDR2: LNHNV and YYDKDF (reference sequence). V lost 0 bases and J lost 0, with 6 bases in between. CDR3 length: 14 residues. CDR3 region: CATSREQVSYEQYF. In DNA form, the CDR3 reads TGTGCCACCAGCAGAGAACAGGTCTCCTACGAGCAGTACTTC.

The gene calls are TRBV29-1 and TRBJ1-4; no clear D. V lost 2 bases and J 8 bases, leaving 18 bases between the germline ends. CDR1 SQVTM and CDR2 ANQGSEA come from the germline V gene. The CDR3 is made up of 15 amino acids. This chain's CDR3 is CSVETLGRKGEKLFF. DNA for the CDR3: TGCAGCGTTGAAACCCTGGGCAGGAAAGGGGAAAAACTGTTTTTT.

As DNA, the CDR3 is TGTGCCAGCAGTTATCCTTGGACTAGCGGGGGGCAAGGAGGGTGGCTTGAGCAGTTCTTC. Translated, it gives CASSYPWTSGGQGGWLEQFF. The chain combines TRBV6-2 or TRBV6-3 with TRBJ2-1; 14 bases are a match to TRBD2. The CDR3 covers 20 residues. Unmatched junction bases numbered 19, after V lost 3 bases and J lost 9 bases. CDR1 and CDR2 (germline): MNHEY, SVGEGT.

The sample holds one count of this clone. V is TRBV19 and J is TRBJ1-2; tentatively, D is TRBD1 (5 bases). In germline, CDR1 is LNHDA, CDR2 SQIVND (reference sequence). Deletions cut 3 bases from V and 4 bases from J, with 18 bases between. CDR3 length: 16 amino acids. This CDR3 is CASSMDFSGSSYGYTF. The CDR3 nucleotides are TGTGCCAGTAGTATGGATTTTTCAGGGTCGAGCTATGGCTACACCTTC.